What follows are 9 T cell receptor beta chains derived from one specimen sequenced in a study of CD8+CD57+ T cells in acquired aplastic anemia (dated 2018 in TCRdb). Expansion of CD8+CD57+ cells had been shown by flow cytometry in the patients chosen for sequencing. The sequencer listed for this sample is Illumina HiSeq 2000. Genomic DNA served as template for TCR beta VDJ combination and CDR3 sequence profiling. The raw public reads went through TCRdb reprocessing: fastp at Q25, MiXCR clone calling, in-frame beta chains kept. Every distinct CDR3 protein forms one entry, paired with its most common genes and DNA. Recorded for this sample are under 350,000 distinct CDR3 sequences; around three fifths of them occurred a single time. The ten largest clones take up 1.3% of the sample. Material for sequencing was sorted CD4+, CD8+, or CD8+CD57+ T cells (not recorded which) from PBMCs. The receptors here all came from a human donor with aplastic anemia.

This clonotype has just a few counts. The gene calls are TRBV12-3 or TRBV12-4 and TRBJ1-2; D is uncertain. V shed 5 bases and J shed 6 bases, with 22 bases lying between them. The CDR3 runs to 16 residues. The CDR3 reads CASSLIPGLGRNGYTF. CDR3 nucleotide sequence: TGTGCCAGCAGTCTCATCCCAGGTCTGGGAAGAAATGGCTACACCTTC.

In its sample, this clonotype was seen a few times. The genes are TRBV2 and TRBJ2-1; the D gene is possibly TRBD2 (5 bases). V lost 5 bases and J lost 5, with 10 bases in between. Germline V gene lookup returns CDR1 SNHLY and CDR2 FYNNEI. This CDR3 contains 13 residues. CDR3 DNA sequence: TGTGCCAGCAGTTGGGGAGACGACAATGAGCAGTTCTTC. It translates to CASSWGDDNEQFF.

This clonotype showed up just a few times. This sequence joins TRBV6-5 and TRBJ1-6; the match to TRBD1 covers 7 bases. Losses at the gene ends were 5 bases for V and 7 bases for J; bases not matched to a gene: 11. The CDR3 is 16 residues long. Per germline, CDR1 MNHEY and CDR2 SVGAGI. The CDR3 nucleotides read TGTGCCAGCAGTGAAGTTGCGGGACAGCGCAATTCACCCCTCCACTTT. This translates into CASSEVAGQRNSPLHF.

The V call is TRBV20-1, the J call TRBJ1-5; TRBD1 is a possible D gene (5 bases). CDR1 is DFQATT and CDR2 is SNEGSKA in the germline V gene (reference sequence). The CDR3 is 15 residues long. V was trimmed by 3 bases and J by 3 bases, leaving 15 bases between them. The chain's CDR3 is CSARMVGGLNQPQHF. The CDR3 region has the DNA TGCAGTGCTAGGATGGTCGGGGGTCTCAATCAGCCCCAGCATTTT.

The J gene is TRBJ2-2, the V gene TRBV10-3, with D possibly being TRBD2 (7 bases). Germline assignment: CDR1 ENHRY and CDR2 SYGVKD. The CDR3 covers 14 residues. Trimming left V 4 bases short and J 4 bases short, with 10 bases between. The CDR3 bases are TGTGCCATCAGTGGTCGGGGGGCCACCGGGGAGCTGTTTTTT. It is translated as CAISGRGATGELFF.

The J gene is TRBJ2-7, the V gene TRBV7-9; 9 positions agree with TRBD1. Unmatched junction bases numbered 5, after V lost 5 bases and J lost 6 bases. Looked up from germline, CDR1 is SEHNR and CDR2 is FQNEAQ (reference sequence). The CDR3 spans 13 residues. CDR3 bases: TGTGCCAGCAGCGACACAGGGGGCGGCGAGCAGTACTTC. Translating gives CASSDTGGGEQYF.

About this clonotype itself: The junction shows a germline mismatch at one end, possibly a read error. The chain combines TRBV6-4 with TRBJ2-2; D remains unclear. Germline CDR1 is MRHNA and CDR2 is SNTAGT. The CDR3 runs 13 residues. In nucleotides, the CDR3 is TGTGCCAGCAGTTACTCGATCAGGGGGGAGCTGTTTTTT. This codes for CASSYSIRGELFF.

The V gene is TRBV4-3, the J gene TRBJ1-2, with TRBD1 matching 9 bases. CDR3 length: 16 amino acids. Germline CDR1 LGHNA, CDR2 YSLEER. Trimming took 4 bases from V and 3 from J; bases not matched to a gene: 9. CDR3: CASSPRRDREHYGYTF. The CDR3 DNA is TGCGCCAGCAGCCCGAGACGGGACAGGGAGCACTATGGCTACACCTTC.

In its sample, this clonotype was seen many times. The V call is TRBV6-1, the J call TRBJ1-5; no clear D. The CDR3 length is 15 residues. V was pared by 3 bases and J by 4 bases, with 13 bases between. Germline CDR1 is MNHNS and CDR2 is SASEGT. The CDR3 DNA is TGTGCCAGCAGTGAGCCCGTGGGGAGAAATCAGCCCCAGCATTTT. Amino acid sequence: CASSEPVGRNQPQHF.